What follows describes a single TCR beta chain. Its antigen remains unidentified. This record comes from a study of T cells in Graves' hyperthyroidism and ophthalmopathy. Study-wide context: Peripheral blood was secured at the point of initial diagnosis, before any treatment. Study-wide points: It was a median approximately 7.1 months before onset that the model predicted ophthalmopathy.

Amplified TCR beta CDR3 regions derived from RNA transcripts. Using the HTBI primer set, a first-round RT-PCR was run on the TCR CDR3. TCRdb reprocessed the multiplex PCR reads with MiXCR, giving one entry per CDR3 protein. The table includes 200,000 to 250,000 distinct CDR3 sequences, approximately 16% detected once. The CDR3 totals 20 residues. Germline CDR1 MGHDK, CDR2 SYGVNS. Trimming at V came to 5 bases and at J to 7 bases, leaving 23 bases not matched to a gene. The sequence was obtained from a woman younger than 30 with Graves' ophthalmopathy. The chain combines TRBV25-1 with TRBJ2-2, with 9 bases aligning to TRBD1. The sample comprised blood. The CDR3 DNA reads TGTGCCAGCAGTCAAGCCCCCCGACAGGGGGTAAGGATTTTTGGCGGGGAGCTGTTTTTT. Translated: CASSQAPRQGVRIFGGELFF.